This T cell receptor (beta chain) was found in a study of T cell changes during pregnancy in multiple sclerosis. This CDR3 has 14 residues. Looked up from germline, CDR1 is MRHNA and CDR2 is SNTAGT. V lost 2 bases, J lost 4 bases, and 10 bases lay in between. Repertoires were generated with immunoSEQ multiplex PCR, while TCRdb's copy carries only in-frame clones and drops some. The table records fewer than 85,000 clones, 90% to 95% of them present only once. The sequence came from a female donor in good health, enrolled as a control in a pregnancy study. Material: peripheral blood, obtained in the first trimester of pregnancy. The chain recombines TRBV6-4 with TRBJ2-3; the D gene is possibly TRBD2 (5 bases). CDR3: CASSDGSGADTQYF. CDR3 coding DNA: TGTGCCAGCAGTGACGGGAGTGGTGCAGATACGCAGTATTTT.